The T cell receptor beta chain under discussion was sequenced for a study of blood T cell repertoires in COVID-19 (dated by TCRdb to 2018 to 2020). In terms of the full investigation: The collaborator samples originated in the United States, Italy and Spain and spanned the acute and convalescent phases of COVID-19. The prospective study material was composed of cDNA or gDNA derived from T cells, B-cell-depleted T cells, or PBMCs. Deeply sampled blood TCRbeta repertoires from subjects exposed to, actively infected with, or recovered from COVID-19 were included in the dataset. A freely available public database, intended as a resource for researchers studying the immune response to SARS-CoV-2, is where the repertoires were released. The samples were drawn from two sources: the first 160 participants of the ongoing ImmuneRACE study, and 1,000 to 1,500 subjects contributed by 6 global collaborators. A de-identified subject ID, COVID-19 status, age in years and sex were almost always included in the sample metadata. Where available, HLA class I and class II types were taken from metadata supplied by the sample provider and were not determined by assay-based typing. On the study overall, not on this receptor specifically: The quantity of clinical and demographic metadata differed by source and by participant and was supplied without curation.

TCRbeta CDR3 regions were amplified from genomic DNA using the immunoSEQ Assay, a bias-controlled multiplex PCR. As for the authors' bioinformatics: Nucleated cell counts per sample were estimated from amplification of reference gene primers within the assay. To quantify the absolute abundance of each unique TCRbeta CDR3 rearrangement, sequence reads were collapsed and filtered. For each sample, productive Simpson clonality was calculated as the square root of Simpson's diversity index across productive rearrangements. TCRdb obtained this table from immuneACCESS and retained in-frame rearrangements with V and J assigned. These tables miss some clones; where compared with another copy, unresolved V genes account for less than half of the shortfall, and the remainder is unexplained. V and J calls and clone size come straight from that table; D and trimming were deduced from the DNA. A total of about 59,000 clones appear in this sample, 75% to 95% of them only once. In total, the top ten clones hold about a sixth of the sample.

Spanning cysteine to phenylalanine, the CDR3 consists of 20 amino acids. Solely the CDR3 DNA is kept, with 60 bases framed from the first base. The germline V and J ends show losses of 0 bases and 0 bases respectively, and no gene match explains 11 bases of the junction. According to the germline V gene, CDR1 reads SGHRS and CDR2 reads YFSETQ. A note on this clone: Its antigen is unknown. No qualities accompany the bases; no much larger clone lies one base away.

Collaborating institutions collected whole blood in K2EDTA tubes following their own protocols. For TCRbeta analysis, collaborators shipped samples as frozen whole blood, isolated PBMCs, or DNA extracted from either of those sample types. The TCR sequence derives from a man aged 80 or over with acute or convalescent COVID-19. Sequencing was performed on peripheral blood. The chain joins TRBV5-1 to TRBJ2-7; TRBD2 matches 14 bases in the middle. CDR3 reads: CASSLAFPGTSGGLSYEQYF. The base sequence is TGCGCCAGCAGCTTGGCCTTCCCCGGGACTAGCGGGGGCCTCTCCTACGAGCAGTACTTC.